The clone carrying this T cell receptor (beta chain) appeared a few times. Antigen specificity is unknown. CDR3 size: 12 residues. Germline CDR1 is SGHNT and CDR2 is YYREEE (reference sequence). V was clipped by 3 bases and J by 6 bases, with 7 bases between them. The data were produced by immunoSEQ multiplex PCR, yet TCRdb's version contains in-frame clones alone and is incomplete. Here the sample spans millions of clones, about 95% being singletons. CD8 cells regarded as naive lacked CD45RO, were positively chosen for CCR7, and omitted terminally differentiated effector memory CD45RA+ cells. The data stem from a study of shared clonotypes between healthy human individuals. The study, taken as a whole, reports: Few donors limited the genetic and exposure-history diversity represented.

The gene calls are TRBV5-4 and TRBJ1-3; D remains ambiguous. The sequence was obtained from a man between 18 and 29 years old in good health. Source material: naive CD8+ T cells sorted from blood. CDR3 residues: CASSSDLNTIYF. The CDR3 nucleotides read TGTGCCAGCAGCTCTGACTTAAACACCATATATTTT.